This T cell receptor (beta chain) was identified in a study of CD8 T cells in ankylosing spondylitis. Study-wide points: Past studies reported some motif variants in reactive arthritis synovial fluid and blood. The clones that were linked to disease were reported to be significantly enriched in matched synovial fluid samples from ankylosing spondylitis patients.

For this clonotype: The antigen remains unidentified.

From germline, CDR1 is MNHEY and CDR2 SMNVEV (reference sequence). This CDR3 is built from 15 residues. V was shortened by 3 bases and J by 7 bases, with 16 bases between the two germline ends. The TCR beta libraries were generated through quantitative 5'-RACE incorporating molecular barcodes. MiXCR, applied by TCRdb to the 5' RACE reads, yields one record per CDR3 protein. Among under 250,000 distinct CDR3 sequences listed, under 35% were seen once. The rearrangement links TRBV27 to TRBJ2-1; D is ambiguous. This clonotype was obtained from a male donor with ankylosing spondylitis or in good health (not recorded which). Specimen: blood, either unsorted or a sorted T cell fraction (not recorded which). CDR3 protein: CASSFFTVKPNEQFF. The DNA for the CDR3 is TGTGCCAGCAGTTTCTTTACGGTAAAACCTAATGAGCAGTTCTTC.